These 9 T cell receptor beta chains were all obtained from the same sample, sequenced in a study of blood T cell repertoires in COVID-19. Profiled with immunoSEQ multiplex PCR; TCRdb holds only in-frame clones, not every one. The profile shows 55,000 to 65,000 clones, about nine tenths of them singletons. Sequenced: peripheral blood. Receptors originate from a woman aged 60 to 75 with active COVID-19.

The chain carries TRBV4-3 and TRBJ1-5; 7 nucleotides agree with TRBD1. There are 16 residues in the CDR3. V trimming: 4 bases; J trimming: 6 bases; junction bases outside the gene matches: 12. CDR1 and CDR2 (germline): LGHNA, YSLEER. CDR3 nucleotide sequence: TGCGCCAGCAGCCGAGGTTTCCGGGACAGAATTCAGCCCCAGCATTTT. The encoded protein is CASSRGFRDRIQPQHF.

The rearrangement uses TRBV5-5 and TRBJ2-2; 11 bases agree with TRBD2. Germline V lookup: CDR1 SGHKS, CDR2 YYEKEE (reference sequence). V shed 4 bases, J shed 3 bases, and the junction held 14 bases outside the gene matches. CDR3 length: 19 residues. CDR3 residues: CASSPLGLAVVLDTGELFF. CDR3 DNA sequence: TGTGCCAGCAGCCCCCTGGGACTAGCGGTGGTCCTCGACACCGGGGAGCTGTTTTTT.

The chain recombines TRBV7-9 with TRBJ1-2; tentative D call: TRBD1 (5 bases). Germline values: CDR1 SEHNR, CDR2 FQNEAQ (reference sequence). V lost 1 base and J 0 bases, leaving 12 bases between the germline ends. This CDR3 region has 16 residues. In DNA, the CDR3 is TGTGCCAGCAGCTTAGACGGGACTGAATCTAACTATGGCTACACCTTC. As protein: CASSLDGTESNYGYTF.

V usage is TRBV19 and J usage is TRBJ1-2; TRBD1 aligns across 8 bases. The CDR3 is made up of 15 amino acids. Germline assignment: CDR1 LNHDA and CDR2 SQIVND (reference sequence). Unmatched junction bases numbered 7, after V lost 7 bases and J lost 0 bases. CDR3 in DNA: TGTGCCAGTACCACGCAGGGGGCGGCTAACTATGGCTACACCTTC. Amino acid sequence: CASTTQGAANYGYTF.

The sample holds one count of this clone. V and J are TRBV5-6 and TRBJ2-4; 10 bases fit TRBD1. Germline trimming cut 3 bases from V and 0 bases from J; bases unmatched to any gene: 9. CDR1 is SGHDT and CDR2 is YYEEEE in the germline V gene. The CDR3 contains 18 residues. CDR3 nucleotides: TGTGCCAGCAGCTCTTGGAGGACAGGGGGTTCAGCCAAAAACATTCAGTACTTC. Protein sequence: CASSSWRTGGSAKNIQYF.

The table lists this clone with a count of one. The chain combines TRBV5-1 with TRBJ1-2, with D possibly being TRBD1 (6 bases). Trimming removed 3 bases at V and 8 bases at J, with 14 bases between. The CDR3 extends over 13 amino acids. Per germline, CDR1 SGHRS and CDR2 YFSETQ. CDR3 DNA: TGCGCCAGCAGCTCACAGGGTGGAGAAGGCTACACCTTC. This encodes CASSSQGGEGYTF. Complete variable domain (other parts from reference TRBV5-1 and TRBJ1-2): KAGVTQTPRYLIKTRGQQVTLSCSPISGHRSVSWYQQTPGQGLQFLFEYFSETQRNKGNFPGRFSGRQFSNSRSEMNVSTLELGDSALYLCASSSQGGEGYTFGSGTRLTVV.

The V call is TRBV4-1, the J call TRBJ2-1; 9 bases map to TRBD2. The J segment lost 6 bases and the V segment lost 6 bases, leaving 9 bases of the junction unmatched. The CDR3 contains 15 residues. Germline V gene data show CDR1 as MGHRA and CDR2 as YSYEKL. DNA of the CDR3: TGCGCCAGCAGACAACAGGCGGGGGGGCGCAATGAGCAGTTCTTC. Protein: CASRQQAGGRNEQFF.

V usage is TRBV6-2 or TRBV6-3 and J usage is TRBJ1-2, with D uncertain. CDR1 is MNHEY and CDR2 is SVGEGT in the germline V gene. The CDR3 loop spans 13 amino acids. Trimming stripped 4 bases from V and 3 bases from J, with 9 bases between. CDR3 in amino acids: CASSSSGYYGYTF. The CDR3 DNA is TGTGCCAGCAGTTCGTCCGGGTACTATGGCTACACCTTC.

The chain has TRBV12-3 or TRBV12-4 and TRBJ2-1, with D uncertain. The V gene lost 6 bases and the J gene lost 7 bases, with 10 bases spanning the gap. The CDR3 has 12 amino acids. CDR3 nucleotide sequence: TGTGCCAGCAGCCGTGACTTAAATGAGCAGTTCTTC. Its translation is CASSRDLNEQFF.